The T cell receptor beta chain described here comes from a study of blood T cell repertoires in COVID-19. The length of the CDR3 is 15 residues. V shed 1 base and J shed 1 base, with 10 bases lying between them. Germline CDR1 is LNHNV and CDR2 is YYDKDF (reference sequence). Sequencing was performed with immunoSEQ multiplex PCR; in TCRdb, only in-frame clones are kept and a portion is missing. The data contain around 150,000 clones, 65% to 85% of them singletons. The sample was peripheral blood. The genes are TRBV15 and TRBJ1-1; D is perhaps TRBD1 (5 bases). The receptor's source is a woman older than 75 with acute or convalescent COVID-19. CDR3 loop: CATSRVNRRNTEAFF. The CDR3 DNA sequence: TGTGCCACCAGCAGAGTAAACAGGCGGAACACTGAAGCTTTCTTT. Supplemented by reference TRBV15 and TRBJ1-1, the full variable domain reads DAMVIQNPRYQVTQFGKPVTLSCSQTLNHNVMYWYQQKSSQAPKLLFHYYDKDFNNEADTPDNFQSRRPNTSFCFLDIRSPGLGDTAMYLCATSRVNRRNTEAFFGQGTRLTVV.